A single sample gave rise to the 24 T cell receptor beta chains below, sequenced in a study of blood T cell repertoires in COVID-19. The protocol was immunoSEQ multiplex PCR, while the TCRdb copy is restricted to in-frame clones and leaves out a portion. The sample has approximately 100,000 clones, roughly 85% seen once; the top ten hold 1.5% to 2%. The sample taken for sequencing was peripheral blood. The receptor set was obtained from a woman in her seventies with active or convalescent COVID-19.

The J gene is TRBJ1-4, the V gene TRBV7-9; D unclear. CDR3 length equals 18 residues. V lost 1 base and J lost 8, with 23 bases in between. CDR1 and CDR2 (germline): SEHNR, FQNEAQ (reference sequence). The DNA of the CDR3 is TGTGCCAGCAGCTTAGAGGAGGAGGTCCCCCCGGACTCGGAAAAACTGTTTTTT. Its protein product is CASSLEEEVPPDSEKLFF.

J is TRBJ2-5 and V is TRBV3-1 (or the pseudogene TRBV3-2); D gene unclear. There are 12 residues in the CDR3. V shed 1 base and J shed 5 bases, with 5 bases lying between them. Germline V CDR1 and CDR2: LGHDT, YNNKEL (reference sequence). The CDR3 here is CASSQGSETQYF. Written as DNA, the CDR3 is TGTGCCAGCAGCCAAGGTAGTGAGACCCAGTACTTC.

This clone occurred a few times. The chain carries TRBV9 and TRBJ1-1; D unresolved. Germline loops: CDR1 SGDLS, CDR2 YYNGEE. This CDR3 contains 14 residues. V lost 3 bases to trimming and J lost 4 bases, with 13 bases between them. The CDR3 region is CASSADGGSTEAFF. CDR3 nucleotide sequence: TGTGCCAGCAGCGCTGACGGAGGGAGCACTGAAGCTTTCTTT.

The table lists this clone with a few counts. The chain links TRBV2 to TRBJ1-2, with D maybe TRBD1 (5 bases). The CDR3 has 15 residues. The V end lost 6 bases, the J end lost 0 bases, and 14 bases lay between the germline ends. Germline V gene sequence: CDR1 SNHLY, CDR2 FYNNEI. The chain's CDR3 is CASSDTGLANYGYTF. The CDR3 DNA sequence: TGTGCCAGCAGCGACACAGGTCTAGCTAACTATGGCTACACCTTC.

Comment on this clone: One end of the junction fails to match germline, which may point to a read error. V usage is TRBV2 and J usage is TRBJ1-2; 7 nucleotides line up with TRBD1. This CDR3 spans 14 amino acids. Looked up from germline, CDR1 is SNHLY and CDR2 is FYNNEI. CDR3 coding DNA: TGTGCCAGCAGAGAAGGGACAGTAAACTATGGCTACACCTTC. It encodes CASREGTVNYGYTF.

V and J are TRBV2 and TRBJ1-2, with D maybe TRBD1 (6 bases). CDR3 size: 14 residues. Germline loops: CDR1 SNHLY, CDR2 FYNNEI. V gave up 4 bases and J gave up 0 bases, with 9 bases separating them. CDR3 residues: CASSGGQSNYGYTF. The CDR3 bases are TGTGCCAGCAGTGGAGGACAGTCTAACTATGGCTACACCTTC.

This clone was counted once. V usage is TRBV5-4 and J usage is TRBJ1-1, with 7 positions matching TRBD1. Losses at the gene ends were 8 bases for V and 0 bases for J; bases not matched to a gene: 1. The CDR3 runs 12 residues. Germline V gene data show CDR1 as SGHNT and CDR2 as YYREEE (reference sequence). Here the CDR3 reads CASGTVNTEAFF. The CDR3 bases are TGTGCCAGTGGGACAGTGAACACTGAAGCTTTCTTT.

Here the CDR3 reads CASSLGRVLGETQYF. For the CDR3, the DNA is TGTGCCAGCAGCTTAGGCAGGGTTTTAGGAGAGACCCAGTACTTC. This chain connects TRBV7-2 to TRBJ2-5, with D perhaps TRBD1 (5 bases). V lost 1 base and J 4 bases, leaving 13 bases between the germline ends. The CDR3 is made up of 15 amino acids. Germline CDR1 SGHTA, CDR2 FQGNSA. The full variable domain, with the rest looked up from reference TRBV7-2 and TRBJ2-5, is GAGVSQSPSNKVTEKGKDVELRCDPISGHTALYWYRQSLGQGLEFLIYFQGNSAPDKSGLPSDRFSAERTGGSVSTLTIQRTQQEDSAVYLCASSLGRVLGETQYFGPGTRLLVL.

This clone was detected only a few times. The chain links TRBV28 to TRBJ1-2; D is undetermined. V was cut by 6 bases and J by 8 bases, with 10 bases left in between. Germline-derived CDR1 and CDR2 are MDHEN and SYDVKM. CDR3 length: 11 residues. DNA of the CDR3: TGTGCCAGCAGCACTACTAGGGGCTACACCTTC. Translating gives CASSTTRGYTF.

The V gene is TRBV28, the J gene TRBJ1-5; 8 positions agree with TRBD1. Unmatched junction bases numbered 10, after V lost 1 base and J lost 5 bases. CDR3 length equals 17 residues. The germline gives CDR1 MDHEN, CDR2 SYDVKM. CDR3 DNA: TGTGCCAGCAGTTTATTTCGGGGCAGGGGGCAGGATCAGCCCCAGCATTTT. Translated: CASSLFRGRGQDQPQHF.

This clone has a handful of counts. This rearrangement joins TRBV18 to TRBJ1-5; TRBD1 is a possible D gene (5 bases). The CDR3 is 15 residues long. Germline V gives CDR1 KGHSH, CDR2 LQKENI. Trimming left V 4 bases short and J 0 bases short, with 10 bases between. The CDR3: CASSLGHDSNQPQHF. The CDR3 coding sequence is TGTGCCAGCTCACTCGGACACGATAGCAATCAGCCCCAGCATTTT.

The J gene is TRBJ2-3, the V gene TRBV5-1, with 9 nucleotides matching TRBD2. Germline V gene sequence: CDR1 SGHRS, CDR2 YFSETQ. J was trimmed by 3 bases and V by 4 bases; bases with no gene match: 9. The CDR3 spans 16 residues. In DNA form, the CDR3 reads TGCGCCAGCAGCCAAAATCCGGGACTAGCAACAGATACGCAGTATTTT. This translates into CASSQNPGLATDTQYF.

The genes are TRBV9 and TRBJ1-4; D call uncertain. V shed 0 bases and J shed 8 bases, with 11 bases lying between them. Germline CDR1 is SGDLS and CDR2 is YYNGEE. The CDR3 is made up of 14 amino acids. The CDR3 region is CASSVEGSGEKLFF. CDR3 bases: TGTGCCAGCAGCGTAGAAGGGTCGGGGGAAAAACTGTTTTTT.

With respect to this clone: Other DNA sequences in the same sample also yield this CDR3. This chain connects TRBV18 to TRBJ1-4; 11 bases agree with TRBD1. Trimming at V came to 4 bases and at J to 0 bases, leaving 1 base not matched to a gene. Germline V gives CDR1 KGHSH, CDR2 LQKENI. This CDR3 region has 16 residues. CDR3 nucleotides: TGTGCCAGCTCACGGGGACAGGGGGCAACTAATGAAAAACTGTTTTTT. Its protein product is CASSRGQGATNEKLFF.

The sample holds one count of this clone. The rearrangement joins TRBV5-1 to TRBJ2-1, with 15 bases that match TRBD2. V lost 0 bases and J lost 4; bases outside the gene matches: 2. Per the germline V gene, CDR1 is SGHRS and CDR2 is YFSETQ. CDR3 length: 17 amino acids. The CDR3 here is CASSLEGTSGGYNEQFF. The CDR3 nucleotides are TGCGCCAGCAGCTTGGAAGGGACTAGCGGGGGGTACAATGAGCAGTTCTTC.

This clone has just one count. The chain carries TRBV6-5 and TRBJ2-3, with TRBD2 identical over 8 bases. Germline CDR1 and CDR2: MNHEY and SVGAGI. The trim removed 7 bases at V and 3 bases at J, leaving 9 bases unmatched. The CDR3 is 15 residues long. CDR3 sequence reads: CASNPAGGPTDTQYF. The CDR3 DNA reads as TGTGCCAGCAATCCGGCGGGGGGCCCTACAGATACGCAGTATTTT.

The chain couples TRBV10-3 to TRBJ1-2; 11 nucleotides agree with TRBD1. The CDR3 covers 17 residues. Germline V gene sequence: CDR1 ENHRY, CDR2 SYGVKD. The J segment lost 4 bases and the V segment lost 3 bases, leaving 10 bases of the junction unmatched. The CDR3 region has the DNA TGTGCCATCAGTGATGGGAGGACAGGGGGCGCGAGCTATGGCTACACCTTC. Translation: CAISDGRTGGASYGYTF.

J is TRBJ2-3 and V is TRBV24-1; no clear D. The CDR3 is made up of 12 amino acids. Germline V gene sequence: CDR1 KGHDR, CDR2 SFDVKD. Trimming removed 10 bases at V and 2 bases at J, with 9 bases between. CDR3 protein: CATADTTDTQYF. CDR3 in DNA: TGTGCCACTGCAGACACCACAGATACGCAGTATTTT.

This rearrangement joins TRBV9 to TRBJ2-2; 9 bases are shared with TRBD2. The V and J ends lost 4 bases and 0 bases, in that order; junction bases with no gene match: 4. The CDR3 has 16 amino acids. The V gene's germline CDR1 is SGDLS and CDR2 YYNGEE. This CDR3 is CASSISGSANTGELFF. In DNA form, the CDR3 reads TGTGCCAGCAGCATTAGCGGGAGCGCGAACACCGGGGAGCTGTTTTTT.

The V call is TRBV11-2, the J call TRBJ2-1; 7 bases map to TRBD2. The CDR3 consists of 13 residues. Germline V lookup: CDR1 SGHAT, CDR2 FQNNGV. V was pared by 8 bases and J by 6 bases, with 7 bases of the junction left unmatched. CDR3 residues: CASSQTSRNEQFF. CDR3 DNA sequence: TGTGCCAGCTCCCAGACTAGCCGCAATGAGCAGTTCTTC.

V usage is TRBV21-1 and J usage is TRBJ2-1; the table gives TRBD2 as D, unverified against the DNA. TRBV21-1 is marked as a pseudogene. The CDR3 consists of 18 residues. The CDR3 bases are TGTGCCAGCAGCAAAGCGCTTAAGGGCGGGGGGGGATACAATGAGCAGTTCTTC. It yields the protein CASSKALKGGGGYNEQFF.

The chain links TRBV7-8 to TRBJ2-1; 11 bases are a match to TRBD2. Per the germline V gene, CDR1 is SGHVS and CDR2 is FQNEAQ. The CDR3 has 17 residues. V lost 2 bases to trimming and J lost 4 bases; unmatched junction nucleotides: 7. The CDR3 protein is CASSLIAGGELYNEQFF. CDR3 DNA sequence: TGTGCCAGCAGCTTAATAGCGGGGGGGGAACTTTACAATGAGCAGTTCTTC.

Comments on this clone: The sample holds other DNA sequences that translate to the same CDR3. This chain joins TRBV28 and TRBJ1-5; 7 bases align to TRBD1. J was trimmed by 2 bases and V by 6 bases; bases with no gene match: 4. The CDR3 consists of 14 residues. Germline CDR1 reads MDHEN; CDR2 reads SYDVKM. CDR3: CASRRTGGNQPQHF. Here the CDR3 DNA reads TGTGCCAGCAGGAGAACAGGGGGCAATCAGCCCCAGCATTTT.

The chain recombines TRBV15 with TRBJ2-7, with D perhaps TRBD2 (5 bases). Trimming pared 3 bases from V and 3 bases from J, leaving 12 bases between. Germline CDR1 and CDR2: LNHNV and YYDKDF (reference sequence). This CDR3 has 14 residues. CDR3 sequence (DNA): TGTGCCACCAGCAGTGGAGGAGCCTACTACGAGCAGTACTTC. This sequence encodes CATSSGGAYYEQYF.